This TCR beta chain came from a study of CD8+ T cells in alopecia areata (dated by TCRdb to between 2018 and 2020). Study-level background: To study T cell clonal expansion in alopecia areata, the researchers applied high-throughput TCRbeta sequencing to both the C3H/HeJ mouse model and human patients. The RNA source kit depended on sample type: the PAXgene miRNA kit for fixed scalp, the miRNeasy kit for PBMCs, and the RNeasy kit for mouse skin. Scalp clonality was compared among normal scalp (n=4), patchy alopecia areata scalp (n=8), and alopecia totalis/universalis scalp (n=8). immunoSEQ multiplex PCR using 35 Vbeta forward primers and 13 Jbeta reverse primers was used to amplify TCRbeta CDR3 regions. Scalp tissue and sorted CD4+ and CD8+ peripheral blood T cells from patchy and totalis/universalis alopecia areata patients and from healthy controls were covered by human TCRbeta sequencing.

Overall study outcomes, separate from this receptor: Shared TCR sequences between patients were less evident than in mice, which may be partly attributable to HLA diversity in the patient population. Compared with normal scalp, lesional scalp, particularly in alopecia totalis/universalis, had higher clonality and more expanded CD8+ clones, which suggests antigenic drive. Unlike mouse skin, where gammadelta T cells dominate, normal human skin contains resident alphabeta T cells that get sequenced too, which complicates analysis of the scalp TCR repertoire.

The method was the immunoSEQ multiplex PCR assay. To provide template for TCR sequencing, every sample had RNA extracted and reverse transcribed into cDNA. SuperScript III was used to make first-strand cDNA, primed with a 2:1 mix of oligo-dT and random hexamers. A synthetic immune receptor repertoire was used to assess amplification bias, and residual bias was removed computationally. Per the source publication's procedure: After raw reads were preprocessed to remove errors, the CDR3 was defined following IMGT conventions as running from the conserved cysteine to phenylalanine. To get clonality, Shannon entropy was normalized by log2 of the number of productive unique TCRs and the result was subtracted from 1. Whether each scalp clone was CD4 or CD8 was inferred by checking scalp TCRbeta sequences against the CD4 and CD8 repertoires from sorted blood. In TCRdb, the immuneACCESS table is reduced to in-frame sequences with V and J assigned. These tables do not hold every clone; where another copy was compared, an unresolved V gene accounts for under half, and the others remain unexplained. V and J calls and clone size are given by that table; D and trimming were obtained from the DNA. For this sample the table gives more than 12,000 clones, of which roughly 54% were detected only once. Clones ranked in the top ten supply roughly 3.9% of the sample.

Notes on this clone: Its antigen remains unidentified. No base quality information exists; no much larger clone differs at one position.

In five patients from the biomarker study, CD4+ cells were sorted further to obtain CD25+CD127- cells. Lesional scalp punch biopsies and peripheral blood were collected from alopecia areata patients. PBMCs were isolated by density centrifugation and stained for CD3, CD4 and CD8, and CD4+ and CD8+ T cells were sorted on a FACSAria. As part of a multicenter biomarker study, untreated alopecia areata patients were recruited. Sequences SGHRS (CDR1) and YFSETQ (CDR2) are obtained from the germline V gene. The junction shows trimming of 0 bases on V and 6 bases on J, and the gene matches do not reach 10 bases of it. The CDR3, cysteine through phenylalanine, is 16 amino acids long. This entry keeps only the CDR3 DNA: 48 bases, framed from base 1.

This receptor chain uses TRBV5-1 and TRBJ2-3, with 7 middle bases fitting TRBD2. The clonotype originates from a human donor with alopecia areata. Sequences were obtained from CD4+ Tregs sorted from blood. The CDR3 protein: CASSLVGSGFEDTQYF. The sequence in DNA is TGCGCCAGCAGCTTGGTGGGTAGCGGGTTCGAGGATACGCAGTATTTT.